Given below is one TCR beta chain in context. Its antigen is currently unknown. The germline V gene encodes CDR1 MNHEY and CDR2 SVGEGT. The CDR3 runs 11 residues. V was shortened by 2 bases and J by 7 bases, with 3 bases between the two germline ends. Produced via immunoSEQ multiplex PCR; TCRdb's table is partial and in-frame only. The sample includes over 120,000 clones, about nine tenths seen only once; the top ten take under 2%. The data are from a study of T cell responses to AZD1222 COVID-19 vaccine. General study findings and limits: Sampling captured repertoires only after the peak T cell response. The study found Spike-specific TCR breadth and depth rose after two AZD1222 doses. Donor demographics were predominantly white British with a female majority; clonal diversity may be underestimated. Baseline testing showed seropositivity in only five to seven AZD1222 recipients.

The chain is built from TRBV6-2 or TRBV6-3 and TRBJ2-1; D gene uncertain. The sequence was obtained from an adult who received the AZD1222 COVID-19 vaccine. The input for sequencing was peripheral blood, taken 28 days after the second AZD1222 dose. In DNA form, the CDR3 reads TGTGCCAGCAGTTACCTAAATGAGCAGTTCTTC. Amino acid sequence: CASSYLNEQFF.